This T cell receptor beta chain was captured by sequencing in a study of cytomegalovirus exposure and HLA in healthy donors. Overall study context: For the approximately 430 genotyped donors, roughly 81% fell within the Caucasian-associated ancestry cluster.

The study, taken as a whole, reports: TCR beta sequences reportedly predicted most subjects' HLA-A and HLA-B alleles accurately.

The PCR ran on 60 Vbeta and 13 Jbeta primers. Repertoires were generated with immunoSEQ multiplex PCR, while TCRdb's copy carries only in-frame clones and drops some. This table holds 110,000 to 150,000 clones, about a tenth found once. Donors sampled were nominally healthy, though unrecorded immune exposures were likely. Per the germline V gene, CDR1 is LGHNT and CDR2 is FRNRAP. Unmatched junction bases numbered 4, after V lost 5 bases and J lost 2 bases. The CDR3 loop spans 15 amino acids. On this clone: Its antigen is as yet unknown.

The source is a male donor in good health and CMV-seronegative. V and J are TRBV12-5 and TRBJ2-1; TRBD2 matches 9 bases. The specimen sequenced was PBMCs. The CDR3: CASGGGGRAYNEQFF. The CDR3 bases are TGTGCTAGTGGTGGGGGCGGGAGGGCCTACAATGAGCAGTTCTTC. The whole variable domain, remainder taken from reference TRBV12-5 and TRBJ2-1, is DARVTQTPRHKVTEMGQEVTMRCQPILGHNTVFWYRQTMMQGLELLAYFRNRAPLDDSGMPKDRFSAEMPDATLATLKIQPSEPRDSAVYFCASGGGGRAYNEQFFGPGTRLTVL.